The 30 T cell receptor beta chains given below trace back to one sample, sequenced in a study of long-term antiretroviral therapy in people with HIV. Running of the v3.0 immunoSEQ assay took place at survey level. Profiled with immunoSEQ multiplex PCR; TCRdb holds only in-frame clones, not every one. The sample lists around 13,000 clones; about 74% were seen once. Material: unsorted PBMCs, obtained 0.5 years before starting antiretroviral therapy. These receptors were taken from a woman in her forties with HIV.

The chain carries TRBV13 and TRBJ2-3, with a tentative D call TRBD2 (5 bases). Trimming stripped 5 bases from V and 4 bases from J, with 25 bases between. CDR1 and CDR2 from the germline V gene are PRHDT and FYEKMQ (reference sequence). The CDR3 runs to 18 residues. CDR3 DNA sequence: TGTGCCAGCAGCCAAGCGCCCGGGGAGCGGCCGGCAGCAGATACGCAGTATTTT. It is translated as CASSQAPGERPAADTQYF.

CDR3 protein: CASSKTDYNEQFF. The CDR3 DNA reads TGTGCCAGCAGCAAAACAGATTACAATGAGCAGTTCTTC. J is TRBJ2-1 and V is TRBV7-9; D gene ambiguous. The CDR3 has 13 amino acids. Trimming cost V 5 bases and J 4 bases, with 9 bases left between them. Germline V lookup: CDR1 SEHNR, CDR2 FQNEAQ (reference sequence).

The V gene is TRBV4-1, the J gene TRBJ1-4; D not resolved. The CDR3 totals 19 residues. V dropped 0 bases and J dropped 0 bases, with 17 bases sitting between them. CDR1 is MGHRA and CDR2 is YSYEKL in the germline V gene. CDR3 sequence: CASSQDMYSFGATNEKLFF. In nucleotides, the CDR3 is TGCGCCAGCAGCCAAGATATGTATTCCTTTGGAGCAACTAATGAAAAACTGTTTTTT.

J is TRBJ2-7 and V is TRBV4-1; TRBD1 agrees at 9 bases. Germline V lookup: CDR1 MGHRA, CDR2 YSYEKL. The CDR3 totals 15 residues. After removal of 1 base from V and 3 bases from J, the junction contained 4 bases not matched to a gene. CDR3 protein: CASSQAKTGGYEQYF. The CDR3 DNA reads TGCGCCAGCAGCCAAGCTAAGACAGGGGGCTACGAGCAGTACTTC.

This clone was seen only a few times. The genes are TRBV9 and TRBJ1-2; a possible D gene is TRBD1 (6 bases). This CDR3 spans 14 amino acids. Looked up from germline, CDR1 is SGDLS and CDR2 is YYNGEE. V was shortened by 4 bases and J by 6 bases, with 16 bases between the two germline ends. CDR3 in amino acids: CASSPNREGDGYTF. The CDR3 DNA reads as TGTGCCAGCAGCCCAAACAGGGAGGGGGATGGCTACACCTTC.

The V call is TRBV5-1, the J call TRBJ2-2, with a tentative D call TRBD1 (6 bases). The germline CDR1 and CDR2 sequences are SGHRS and YFSETQ. V was trimmed by 5 bases and J by 0 bases, leaving 14 bases between them. The CDR3 contains 16 residues. CDR3: CASSLGQRANTGELFF. The DNA for the CDR3 is TGCGCCAGCAGTTTAGGACAGCGCGCGAACACCGGGGAGCTGTTTTTT.

V gene TRBV30 combines with J gene TRBJ1-4, with D possibly TRBD1 on 5 matching bases. The germline CDR1 and CDR2 sequences are GTSNPN and SVGIG (reference sequence). The length of the CDR3 is 14 residues. Trimming took 1 base from V and 4 from J, leaving 10 bases between them. As DNA, the CDR3 is TGTGCCTGGAGTGGAGACAGCCTTAATGAAAAACTGTTTTTT. Its translation: CAWSGDSLNEKLFF. The variable domain in full, completed from reference TRBV30 and TRBJ1-4, reads SQTIHQWPATLVQPVGSPLSLECTVEGTSNPNLYWYRQAAGRGLQLLFYSVGIGQISSEVPQNLSASRPQDRQFILSSKKLLLSDSGFYLCAWSGDSLNEKLFFGSGTQLSVL.

The chain recombines TRBV29-1 with TRBJ2-5; D could derive from TRBD1 or TRBD2 (5 bases each). The CDR3 covers 11 residues. Per germline, CDR1 SQVTM and CDR2 ANQGSEA. V lost 6 bases and J lost 6, with 11 bases in between. CDR3 in DNA: TGCAGCGTCCGAGGGGAAAAGACCCAGTACTTC. This sequence encodes CSVRGEKTQYF.

This sequence joins TRBV10-1 and TRBJ2-1, with a tentative D call TRBD2 (6 bases). V was trimmed by 6 bases and J by 4 bases, leaving 10 bases between them. CDR1 and CDR2 (germline): WNHNN, SYGVQD (reference sequence). The CDR3 runs 13 residues. The CDR3 bases are TGCGCCAGCAGGGAGGGCGAATACAATGAGCAGTTCTTC. Amino acids: CASREGEYNEQFF.

The gene calls are TRBV27 and TRBJ1-2; a weak D match, TRBD1 (6 bases). The CDR3 extends over 14 amino acids. The germline V and J ends were trimmed by 5 bases and 4 bases, with 14 bases remaining between them. Per the germline V gene, CDR1 is MNHEY and CDR2 is SMNVEV (reference sequence). The CDR3 loop reads CASSRRAGAYGYTF. The CDR3, as DNA: TGTGCCAGCAGTCGGAGGGCAGGGGCCTATGGCTACACCTTC.

The chain links TRBV7-9 to TRBJ2-3, with unresolved D. Germline loops: CDR1 SEHNR, CDR2 FQNEAQ (reference sequence). Between the trimmed V and J ends, which lost 0 bases and 0 bases, there was a span of 13 bases. The CDR3 totals 17 residues. The CDR3 here is CASSLALEWKSTDTQYF. The CDR3 bases are TGTGCCAGCAGCTTAGCGCTGGAGTGGAAGAGCACAGATACGCAGTATTTT. Based on the CDR3 plus reference TRBV7-9 and TRBJ2-3, the full variable domain is DTGVSQNPRHKITKRGQNVTFRCDPISEHNRLYWYRQTLGQGPEFLTYFQNEAQLEKSRLLSDRFSAERPKGSFSTLEIQRTEQGDSAMYLCASSLALEWKSTDTQYFGPGTRLTVL.

This clone is medium-sized. The chain has TRBV30 and TRBJ1-1; TRBD1 is a possible D gene (5 bases). Germline CDR1 reads GTSNPN; CDR2 reads SVGIG (reference sequence). V lost 5 bases and J lost 5, with 12 bases in between. The CDR3 contains 12 residues. The CDR3 nucleotides are TGTGCCTGGGCCAAGGGGATTACTGAAGCTTTCTTT. This translates into CAWAKGITEAFF.

The CDR3 spells CASSQWGSQPQHF. In DNA, the CDR3 is TGCGCCAGCAGCCAATGGGGGTCCCAGCCCCAGCATTTT. This chain connects TRBV4-1 to TRBJ1-5; D perhaps matches TRBD1 (5 bases). Trimming stripped 2 bases from V and 7 bases from J, with 9 bases between. The CDR3 spans 13 residues. The germline gives CDR1 MGHRA, CDR2 YSYEKL.

V is TRBV6-1 and J is TRBJ1-5, with D uncertain. This CDR3 spans 13 amino acids. Germline loops: CDR1 MNHNS, CDR2 SASEGT. Trimming took off 4 bases at V and 2 bases at J, with 6 bases between the two ends. CDR3 sequence (DNA): TGTGCCAGCAGTGTAGAGGGCAATCAGCCCCAGCATTTT. Translation gives CASSVEGNQPQHF.

This clone was seen only once. The chain is built from TRBV4-2 and TRBJ2-5, with D possibly matching TRBD2 (5 bases). Trimming cost V 3 bases and J 5 bases, with 10 bases left between them. The germline V gene encodes CDR1 LGHNA and CDR2 YNFKEQ. This CDR3 has 13 residues. This CDR3 is CASSQEVGETQYF. The CDR3 DNA reads TGTGCCAGCAGCCAGGAGGTCGGCGAGACCCAGTACTTC.

CDR3: CASSLAGGYEQYF. The CDR3 DNA follows: TGTGCCAGCAGTTTAGCAGGGGGTTACGAGCAGTACTTC. The genes are TRBV27 and TRBJ2-7; 7 bases line up with TRBD1. The germline gives CDR1 MNHEY, CDR2 SMNVEV (reference sequence). This CDR3 comprises 13 residues. J was trimmed by 4 bases and V by 2 bases; bases with no gene match: 2.

The CDR3: CASSPGTDTEAFF. DNA of the CDR3: TGTGCCAGCAGCCCCGGCACTGACACTGAAGCTTTCTTT. The J gene is TRBJ1-1, the V gene TRBV7-9; D gene ambiguous. The CDR3 has 13 amino acids. V was clipped by 5 bases and J by 3 bases, with 10 bases between them. Germline loops: CDR1 SEHNR, CDR2 FQNEAQ (reference sequence).

The V call is TRBV9, the J call TRBJ2-2; 9 bases line up with TRBD1. This CDR3 region has 15 residues. The germline V gene has CDR1 SGDLS and CDR2 YYNGEE. V shed 3 bases and J 0 bases; nucleotides not matched to a gene: 0. In nucleotides, the CDR3 is TGTGCCAGCAGCGGGACAGGGGCGAACACCGGGGAGCTGTTTTTT. Translating it yields CASSGTGANTGELFF.

The chain employs TRBV2 and TRBJ2-4; 16 bases align to TRBD2. This CDR3 has 15 residues. Per the germline V gene, CDR1 is SNHLY and CDR2 is FYNNEI. Germline trimming cut 4 bases from V and 9 bases from J; bases unmatched to any gene: 3. In nucleotides, the CDR3 is TGTGCCAGCAGTGTTGGGACTAGCGGGGGGGGCATTCAGTACTTC. Its protein is CASSVGTSGGGIQYF.

The chain links TRBV6-5 to TRBJ1-2; 7 positions match TRBD1. Germline trimming cut 5 bases from V and 6 bases from J; bases unmatched to any gene: 6. The germline V gene encodes CDR1 MNHEY and CDR2 SVGAGI. The length of the CDR3 is 13 residues. CDR3 DNA: TGTGCCAGCAGTCCCCAAACAGGGGATGGCTACACCTTC. Its protein product is CASSPQTGDGYTF.

The rearrangement links TRBV4-2 to TRBJ2-7, with 9 positions matching TRBD2. The CDR3 extends over 17 amino acids. The V gene end was trimmed by 0 bases and the J gene end by 6 bases; junction bases not matched to a gene: 12. Germline V gene data show CDR1 as LGHNA and CDR2 as YNFKEQ. CDR3 in amino acids: CASSQDKTSGSVGEQYF. Written as DNA, the CDR3 is TGTGCCAGCAGCCAAGATAAAACTAGCGGGTCGGTGGGCGAGCAGTACTTC.

This sequence joins TRBV11-3 and TRBJ2-3; 11 nucleotides agree with TRBD1. The CDR3 is made up of 16 amino acids. Trimming at V came to 4 bases and at J to 4 bases, leaving 7 bases not matched to a gene. Looked up from germline, CDR1 is SGHNT and CDR2 is YENEEA. DNA of the CDR3: TGTGCCAGCAGCTATGGGACAGGGGGTAGTTCAGATACGCAGTATTTT. Translation: CASSYGTGGSSDTQYF.

V usage is TRBV27 and J usage is TRBJ2-2, with 7 bases that match TRBD2. The CDR3 spans 14 residues. V lost 2 bases and J lost 8; bases outside the gene matches: 5. Looked up from germline, CDR1 is MNHEY and CDR2 is SMNVEV (reference sequence). The CDR3 DNA reads TGTGCCAGCAGTTTACGCGCGGGAGTGGGGGAGCTGTTTTTT. Translation: CASSLRAGVGELFF.

This chain connects TRBV6-4 to TRBJ2-2; a possible D gene is TRBD1 (5 bases). V lost 6 bases and J lost 2, with 13 bases in between. The germline CDR1 and CDR2 sequences are MRHNA and SNTAGT. The CDR3 extends over 15 amino acids. CDR3 nucleotides: TGTGCCAGCAGCCGCGGACACAGTAACACCGGGGAGCTGTTTTTT. It encodes CASSRGHSNTGELFF.

The rearrangement uses TRBV6-5 and TRBJ2-3; weak D call: TRBD2 (5 bases). This CDR3 has 14 residues. The germline V gene has CDR1 MNHEY and CDR2 SVGAGI. Trimming stripped 5 bases from V and 3 bases from J, with 12 bases between. CDR3 residues: CASSRPGSTDTQYF. The DNA for the CDR3 is TGTGCCAGCAGTCGTCCGGGGTCAACAGATACGCAGTATTTT.

In its sample, this clone was seen once. Here the CDR3 reads CASSLGTGNYGYTF. CDR3 in DNA: TGTGCCAGCAGCTTAGGGACAGGGAATTATGGCTACACCTTC. The chain combines TRBV11-2 with TRBJ1-2; 8 bases are shared with TRBD1. The length of the CDR3 is 14 residues. CDR1 is SGHAT, CDR2 FQNNGV, per germline. The junction had 3 bases not matched to a gene; V was cut back by 1 base and J by 5 bases.

The rearrangement uses TRBV7-9 and TRBJ2-1; 10 bases map to TRBD2. With 0 bases clipped from V and 7 bases from J, the junction kept 3 bases outside the gene matches. From germline, CDR1 is SEHNR and CDR2 FQNEAQ (reference sequence). There are 15 residues in the CDR3. CDR3 sequence (DNA): TGTGCCAGCAGCTTAGCAGCGGGGGGGCCTAATGAGCAGTTCTTC. This gives the protein CASSLAAGGPNEQFF. Supplemented by reference TRBV7-9 and TRBJ2-1, the full variable domain reads DTGVSQNPRHKITKRGQNVTFRCDPISEHNRLYWYRQTLGQGPEFLTYFQNEAQLEKSRLLSDRFSAERPKGSFSTLEIQRTEQGDSAMYLCASSLAAGGPNEQFFGPGTRLTVL.

The chain links TRBV5-1 to TRBJ1-4; TRBD1 is a possible D gene (6 bases). Germline assignment: CDR1 SGHRS and CDR2 YFSETQ. Between the trimmed V and J ends, which lost 4 bases and 8 bases, there was a span of 18 bases. This CDR3 contains 15 residues. CDR3: CASSPYRAAGEKLFF. As DNA, the CDR3 is TGCGCCAGCAGCCCCTACAGGGCCGCCGGGGAAAAACTGTTTTTT.

The chain joins TRBV5-1 to TRBJ2-7; TRBD2 matches at 7 bases. This CDR3 is built from 15 residues. The junction had 6 bases not matched to a gene; V was cut back by 0 bases and J by 3 bases. CDR1 SGHRS and CDR2 YFSETQ come from the germline V gene. In DNA, the CDR3 is TGCGCCAGCAGCTTGGCCGGGCGGGAGTACTACGAGCAGTACTTC. Its translation is CASSLAGREYYEQYF.

The CDR3 DNA follows: TGTGCCAGCAGCTTGGATTACTCCCCCTACAATGAGCAGTTCTTC. This encodes CASSLDYSPYNEQFF. The chain links TRBV5-5 to TRBJ2-1; D not certain. Looked up from germline, CDR1 is SGHKS and CDR2 is YYEKEE (reference sequence). V lost 0 bases, J lost 2 bases, and 9 bases lay in between. CDR3 length equals 15 residues.